The rows below give T cell receptor beta chains drawn from one sample of a study of CD8 T cells in ankylosing spondylitis. TCRdb passed the 5' RACE reads through MiXCR, listing each CDR3 protein once. The data show 250,000 or so distinct CDR3 sequences, 24% seen once. Sequenced input: blood, either unsorted or a sorted T cell fraction (not recorded which). All receptors derive from a male donor with ankylosing spondylitis or in good health (not recorded which). CDR3s include the opening cysteine and the closing phenylalanine or tryptophan. The D gene is left open where the match is weak. For some rows the clone size is stated as once, few or many, or as a class when expanded; others skip it.

D gene,clone size,V gene,J gene,CDR3 protein,CDR3 DNA
TRBD1,.,TRBV10-2,TRBJ2-1,CATKSGTGGNEQFF,TGCGCCACCAAGTCCGGGACAGGGGGGAATGAGCAGTTCTTC
.,.,TRBV12-3/TRBV12-4,TRBJ2-5,CASISGRYQETQYF,TGTGCCAGCATTTCCGGGCGTTACCAAGAGACCCAGTACTTC
.,few,TRBV20-1,TRBJ2-5,CSARAGGPVETQYF,TGCAGTGCTAGAGCGGGGGGCCCTGTGGAGACCCAGTACTTC
TRBD1,.,TRBV27,TRBJ1-1,CASSFLPRDRGSAFF,TGTGCCAGCAGTTTCTTACCCCGGGACAGGGGATCGGCTTTCTTT
.,few,TRBV11-1,TRBJ2-1,CASSLGDSIYNEQFF,TGTGCCAGCAGCTTGGGGGACTCAATTTACAATGAGCAGTTCTTC
TRBD1,many,TRBV10-1,TRBJ1-1,CASSSTGEWGRKDTEAFF,TGCGCCAGCAGCTCGACAGGGGAATGGGGTCGGAAGGACACTGAAGCTTTCTTT
.,many,TRBV12-3/TRBV12-4,TRBJ1-1,CASSKGLNTEAFF,TGTGCCAGCAGCAAAGGGTTGAACACTGAAGCTTTCTTT
TRBD1,many,TRBV5-5,TRBJ1-5,CASSPDGQANQPQHF,TGTGCCAGCAGCCCCGACGGACAGGCCAATCAGCCCCAGCATTTT
.,many,TRBV7-9,TRBJ2-7,CASSDKAYEQYF,TGTGCCAGCAGCGACAAAGCCTACGAGCAGTACTTC
TRBD1,.,TRBV20-1,TRBJ1-1,CSAPGQGLYAEAFF,TGCAGTGCTCCCGGACAGGGGTTATATGCTGAAGCTTTCTTT
TRBD1,.,TRBV9,TRBJ2-1,CASSADREAYNEQFF,TGTGCCAGCAGCGCGGACAGGGAGGCCTACAATGAGCAGTTCTTC
TRBD1,.,TRBV9,TRBJ2-1,CASSVGQGAGEQFF,TGTGCCAGCAGCGTAGGACAGGGGGCTGGTGAGCAGTTCTTC
TRBD2,many,TRBV6-5,TRBJ2-3,CASSYGRGTSMYRDTQYF,TGTGCCAGCAGTTACGGGAGGGGGACTAGCATGTATCGCGATACGCAGTATTTT
TRBD1,.,TRBV12-3/TRBV12-4,TRBJ1-2,CASSFGDREHYGYTF,TGTGCCAGCAGTTTTGGGGACAGAGAGCACTATGGCTACACCTTC
.,few,TRBV11-3,TRBJ2-2,CASSSLGQNTGELFF,TGTGCCAGCAGCTCCCTGGGACAGAACACCGGGGAGCTGTTTTTT
.,.,TRBV12-3/TRBV12-4,TRBJ2-1,CASSPTGRGNEQFF,TGTGCCAGCAGTCCGACAGGGAGGGGCAATGAGCAGTTCTTC
.,few,TRBV5-4,TRBJ1-4,CASSLQGTTNEKLFF,TGTGCCAGCAGCTTACAGGGAACAACTAATGAAAAACTGTTTTTT